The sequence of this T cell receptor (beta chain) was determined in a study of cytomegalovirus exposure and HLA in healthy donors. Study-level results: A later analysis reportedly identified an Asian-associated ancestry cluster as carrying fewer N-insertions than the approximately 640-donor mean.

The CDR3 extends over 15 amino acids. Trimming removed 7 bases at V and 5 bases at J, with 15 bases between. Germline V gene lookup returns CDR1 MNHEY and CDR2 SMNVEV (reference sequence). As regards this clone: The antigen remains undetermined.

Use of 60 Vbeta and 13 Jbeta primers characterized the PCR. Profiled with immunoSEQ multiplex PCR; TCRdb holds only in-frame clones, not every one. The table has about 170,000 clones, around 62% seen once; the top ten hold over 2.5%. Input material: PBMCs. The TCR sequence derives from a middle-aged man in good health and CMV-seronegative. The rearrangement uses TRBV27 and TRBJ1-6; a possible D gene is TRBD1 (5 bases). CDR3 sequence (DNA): TGTGCCAGCAAAAGCCAGGGTAGGGATAATTCACCCCTCCACTTT. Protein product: CASKSQGRDNSPLHF.